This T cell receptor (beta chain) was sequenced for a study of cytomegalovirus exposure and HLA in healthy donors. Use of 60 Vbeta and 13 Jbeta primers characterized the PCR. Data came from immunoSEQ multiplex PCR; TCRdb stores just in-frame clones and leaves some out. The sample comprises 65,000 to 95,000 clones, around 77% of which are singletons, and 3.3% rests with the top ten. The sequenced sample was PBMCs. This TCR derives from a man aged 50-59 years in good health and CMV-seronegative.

DNA of the CDR3: TGTGCCAGCAGTTCGGGGTATGAAGCTTTCTTT. Amino acid sequence: CASSSGYEAFF. V usage is TRBV6-5 and J usage is TRBJ1-1; D is ambiguous. Trimming took 4 bases from V and 7 from J, leaving 7 bases between them. The germline gives CDR1 MNHEY, CDR2 SVGAGI. The CDR3 extends over 11 amino acids.